The 28 T cell receptor beta chains below come from one sample, sequenced in a study of vaccination effects on CD4 cells after COVID-19. Generated by immunoSEQ multiplex PCR, the TCRdb table keeps only in-frame clones and is missing some. The sample has roughly 76,000 clones; roughly 74% are singletons. For these TCRs, the target antigens are not known. Antigen-specific CD4+ T cell clonotypes were called by their expansion after viral peptide-pool culture in ViraFEST. When nine to ten days of culture had elapsed, CD4+ T cells were isolated. The sequenced sample was CD4+ T cells from PBMCs cultured with HCoV-229E spike peptides, obtained before COVID-19 vaccination. The receptors here all came from a human donor who received a COVID-19 vaccine.

The V and J genes are TRBV29-1 and TRBJ2-5; D remains unclear. The CDR3 extends over 12 amino acids. Germline lookup yields CDR1 SQVTM and CDR2 ANQGSEA. V lost 5 bases and J 5 bases, leaving 12 bases between the germline ends. In nucleotides, the CDR3 is TGCAGCGTTCGCGTGGGGTTTGAGACCCAGTACTTC. Translating gives CSVRVGFETQYF. Variable domain in full (rest from reference TRBV29-1 and TRBJ2-5): SAVISQKPSRDICQRGTSLTIQCQVDSQVTMMFWYRQQPGQSLTLIATANQGSEATYESGFVIDKFPISRPNLTFSTLTVSNMSPEDSSIYLCSVRVGFETQYFGPGTRLLVL.

This clone was seen a handful of times. CDR3: CATSDPGTDGNTIYF. The DNA of the CDR3 is TGTGCCACCAGTGATCCAGGGACAGACGGAAACACCATATATTTT. J is TRBJ1-3 and V is TRBV24-1, with TRBD1 identical over 7 bases. Trimming cost V 3 bases and J 4 bases; bases outside gene matches: 5. CDR1 KGHDR and CDR2 SFDVKD come from the germline V gene. This CDR3 has 15 amino acids.

This rearrangement joins TRBV2 to TRBJ2-1; D remains unclear. Germline V gene lookup returns CDR1 SNHLY and CDR2 FYNNEI. The CDR3 is 13 residues long. Between the trimmed V and J ends, which lost 7 bases and 7 bases, there was a span of 14 bases. The CDR3 nucleotides read TGTGCCAGCACCTTCCAATTGGAGAATGAGCAGTTCTTC. Translating it yields CASTFQLENEQFF.

The V gene is TRBV18, the J gene TRBJ2-7; D is uncertain. This CDR3 is built from 13 residues. V shed 2 bases and J shed 4 bases, with 9 bases lying between them. Per the germline V gene, CDR1 is KGHSH and CDR2 is LQKENI. The CDR3 here is CASSPGRGYEQYV. Written as DNA, the CDR3 is TGTGCCAGCTCACCAGGGCGCGGATACGAGCAGTACGTC.

Written as DNA, the CDR3 is TGCGCCAGCGCCCGGGACAGGGGCGGGGGAGATACGCAGTATTTT. This gives the protein CASARDRGGGDTQYF. The V call is TRBV10-1, the J call TRBJ2-3, with 10 bases that match TRBD1. V was clipped by 8 bases and J by 5 bases; unmatched bases: 10. CDR3 length equals 15 residues. CDR1 and CDR2 (germline): WNHNN, SYGVQD (reference sequence).

The genes are TRBV4-3 and TRBJ1-4, with D possibly TRBD1 on 5 matching bases. CDR1 and CDR2 (germline): LGHNA, YSLEER. Trimming removed 7 bases at V and 8 bases at J, with 20 bases between. CDR3 length: 15 residues. The CDR3 DNA follows: TGCGCCAGCACTCCAGGGTCCGCCTGGCAAGAAAAACTGTTTTTT. This codes for CASTPGSAWQEKLFF.

The chain combines TRBV5-6 with TRBJ1-1; D is ambiguous. V dropped 4 bases and J dropped 3 bases, with 13 bases sitting between them. The germline V gene encodes CDR1 SGHDT and CDR2 YYEEEE. The CDR3 is 14 amino acids. Here the CDR3 reads CASSEGSTYTEAFF. Written as DNA, the CDR3 is TGTGCCAGCAGCGAGGGTAGTACGTACACTGAAGCTTTCTTT.

The rearrangement links TRBV5-5 to TRBJ1-4, with 7 bases fitting TRBD1. Unmatched junction bases numbered 11, after V lost 2 bases and J lost 7 bases. This CDR3 has 16 residues. CDR1 and CDR2 (germline): SGHKS, YYEKEE (reference sequence). The CDR3 DNA reads as TGTGCCAGCAGCTTAATCACAGGGGAGGGGATTGAAAAACTGTTTTTT. Encoded protein: CASSLITGEGIEKLFF.

The chain is built from TRBV30 and TRBJ2-2; tentative D call: TRBD2 (5 bases). The V and J ends lost 0 bases and 2 bases respectively, with 10 bases between them. Germline lookup yields CDR1 GTSNPN and CDR2 SVGIG (reference sequence). The CDR3 loop spans 15 amino acids. CDR3 bases: TGTGCCTGGAGTGTACTAGGCAGAAACACCGGGGAGCTGTTTTTT. Amino acid sequence: CAWSVLGRNTGELFF.

This clone was seen only a few times. This sequence joins TRBV7-6 and TRBJ1-6; 9 bases line up with TRBD1. This CDR3 comprises 16 residues. Germline assignment: CDR1 SGHVS and CDR2 FNYEAQ. V gave up 5 bases and J gave up 3 bases; unmatched junction bases: 5. This CDR3 is CASSVGQGLYNSPLHF. Written as DNA, the CDR3 is TGTGCCAGCAGCGTTGGACAGGGGCTCTATAATTCACCCCTCCACTTT.

The rearrangement joins TRBV11-2 to TRBJ2-2, with D possibly TRBD2 on 5 matching bases. V lost 0 bases and J 2 bases, leaving 10 bases between the germline ends. Germline lookup yields CDR1 SGHAT and CDR2 FQNNGV. The CDR3 runs 16 residues. The CDR3 sequence is CASSLDGVRNTGELFF. The CDR3 bases are TGTGCCAGCAGCTTAGACGGGGTTCGCAACACCGGGGAGCTGTTTTTT.

The V and J genes are TRBV5-8 and TRBJ2-1, with TRBD2 identical over 10 bases. Germline CDR1 SGHTS, CDR2 YDEGEE. This CDR3 has 16 amino acids. V trimming: 3 bases; J trimming: 5 bases; junction bases outside the gene matches: 8. DNA for the CDR3: TGTGCCAGCAGCTCCATAGCGGGGGGCGCAAACAATGAGCAGTTCTTC. Protein product: CASSSIAGGANNEQFF.

The J gene is TRBJ1-2, the V gene TRBV28; maybe TRBD1 (5 bases). Trimming removed 4 bases from V and 2 bases from J, with 8 bases in between. CDR3 length: 13 residues. Germline loops: CDR1 MDHEN, CDR2 SYDVKM. In nucleotides, the CDR3 is TGTGCCAGCAGTTACGGGGCGAACTATGGCTACACCTTC. Translating gives CASSYGANYGYTF.

The chain has TRBV10-3 and TRBJ2-2; TRBD2 matches at 11 bases. V gave up 3 bases and J gave up 4 bases; unmatched junction bases: 7. This CDR3 contains 17 residues. The V gene's germline CDR1 is ENHRY and CDR2 SYGVKD. For the CDR3, the DNA is TGTGCCATCAGTGATCCCACTAGCGGGGGACCCACCGGGGAGCTGTTTTTT. It specifies CAISDPTSGGPTGELFF.

CDR3 bases: TGTGCCAGCAGCTTAGAACGAGGGGAAAACATTCAGTACTTC. This encodes CASSLERGENIQYF. This chain connects TRBV11-2 to TRBJ2-4; possibly TRBD1 or TRBD2 for D (5 bases each). Trimming removed 0 bases from V and 5 bases from J, with 8 bases in between. The germline V gene has CDR1 SGHAT and CDR2 FQNNGV. The CDR3 consists of 14 residues.

The J gene is TRBJ2-3, the V gene TRBV11-3, with TRBD2 as a possible D gene (6 bases). The CDR3 has 14 residues. The V and J ends lost 4 bases and 2 bases respectively, with 10 bases between them. In germline, CDR1 is SGHNT, CDR2 YENEEA. The CDR3 loop is CASSSSGDTDTQYF. CDR3 coding DNA: TGTGCCAGCAGCTCTTCGGGGGACACAGATACGCAGTATTTT.

The V and J genes are TRBV12-3 or TRBV12-4 and TRBJ1-5; perhaps TRBD1 as D (6 bases). The CDR3 has 13 amino acids. V was pared by 8 bases and J by 3 bases, with 11 bases between. The CDR3 loop is CASRGGANQPQHF. CDR3 nucleotide sequence: TGTGCCAGCCGAGGGGGAGCCAATCAGCCCCAGCATTTT.

This clone has a single count. V gene TRBV9 combines with J gene TRBJ2-2, with a possible D match to TRBD2 (5 bases). The CDR3 covers 13 residues. Germline-derived CDR1 and CDR2 are SGDLS and YYNGEE. Trimming removed 1 base at V and 4 bases at J, with 5 bases between. The CDR3 bases are TGTGCCAGCAGCGTACGGGGCACCGGGGAGCTGTTTTTT. This translates into CASSVRGTGELFF.

This clone was observed a few times. This rearrangement joins TRBV24-1 to TRBJ2-2; 11 bases are shared with TRBD2. This CDR3 comprises 17 residues. Germline V gene data show CDR1 as KGHDR and CDR2 as SFDVKD. Unmatched junction bases numbered 4, after V lost 3 bases and J lost 2 bases. The DNA of the CDR3 is TGTGCCACCAGTGATCCCGGGACTAGCGGAAACACCGGGGAGCTGTTTTTT. Its protein is CATSDPGTSGNTGELFF.

This clone was seen only once. The CDR3 is CASSSMGQGASNEQYV. CDR3 in DNA: TGTGCCAGCTCCTCAATGGGGCAGGGGGCGTCAAACGAGCAGTACGTC. The J gene is TRBJ2-7, the V gene TRBV18, with 8 bases aligning to TRBD1. CDR3 length: 16 residues. With 6 bases clipped from V and 5 bases from J, the junction kept 15 bases outside the gene matches. In germline, CDR1 is KGHSH, CDR2 LQKENI.

This clone was picked up a small number of times. The chain is built from TRBV5-1 and TRBJ1-1; possible D gene TRBD1, 6 bases. Germline V lookup: CDR1 SGHRS, CDR2 YFSETQ. The CDR3 totals 14 residues. V lost 4 bases and J lost 1, with 11 bases in between. The CDR3 loop is CASSRDTPNTEAFF. CDR3 in DNA: TGCGCCAGCAGCCGGGACACCCCGAACACTGAAGCTTTCTTT.

The chain employs TRBV5-1 and TRBJ2-6; 7 bases agree with TRBD1. Germline CDR1 and CDR2: SGHRS and YFSETQ. The CDR3 consists of 15 residues. V was pared by 5 bases and J by 1 base, with 3 bases of the junction left unmatched. The CDR3 spells CASRMTGSGANVLTF. As DNA, the CDR3 is TGCGCCAGCAGGATGACAGGGTCTGGGGCCAACGTCCTGACTTTC.

J is TRBJ1-2 and V is TRBV7-2; no firm D call. Germline V lookup: CDR1 SGHTA, CDR2 FQGNSA. V lost 0 bases and J lost 8, with 16 bases in between. The CDR3 extends over 15 amino acids. The CDR3 loop is CASSLALGVTSGYTF. CDR3 coding DNA: TGTGCCAGCAGCTTAGCGTTAGGTGTCACATCAGGCTACACCTTC. Complete variable domain (other parts from reference TRBV7-2 and TRBJ1-2): GAGVSQSPSNKVTEKGKDVELRCDPISGHTALYWYRQSLGQGLEFLIYFQGNSAPDKSGLPSDRFSAERTGGSVSTLTIQRTQQEDSAVYLCASSLALGVTSGYTFGSGTRLTVV.

V gene TRBV11-3 combines with J gene TRBJ2-1, with 16 bases that match TRBD2. Per the germline V gene, CDR1 is SGHNT and CDR2 is YENEEA. The CDR3 spans 15 residues. The V and J ends lost 3 bases and 11 bases, in that order; junction bases with no gene match: 4. CDR3 DNA sequence: TGTGCCAGCAGCTTTGGGACTAGCGGGGGGGGAAAGCAGTTCTTC. It encodes CASSFGTSGGGKQFF.

The rearrangement links TRBV11-2 to TRBJ1-5, with 9 positions matching TRBD1. This CDR3 is built from 15 residues. Germline values: CDR1 SGHAT, CDR2 FQNNGV. V trimming: 5 bases; J trimming: 6 bases; junction bases outside the gene matches: 8. The CDR3 nucleotides read TGTGCCAGCAGCGCCCGGACAGGGGAGGGTCAGCCCCAGCATTTT. Protein: CASSARTGEGQPQHF.

This sequence joins TRBV7-2 and TRBJ1-1; D gene unclear. CDR3 length: 14 residues. Per germline, CDR1 SGHTA and CDR2 FQGNSA. V lost 1 base, J lost 1 base, and 7 bases lay in between. The chain's CDR3 is CASSLGLGNTEAFF. The CDR3 DNA reads TGTGCCAGCAGCTTAGGACTTGGGAACACTGAAGCTTTCTTT.

This clone has more than one count but fewer than ten. The CDR3, as DNA: TGTGCCAGCACCGCGGACAGCCCGAACACCGGGGAGCTGTTTTTT. Its translation: CASTADSPNTGELFF. The chain combines TRBV6-5 with TRBJ2-2, with a weak D call TRBD1 (6 bases). CDR3 length: 15 amino acids. V shed 7 bases and J shed 0 bases, with 12 bases lying between them. CDR1 is MNHEY, CDR2 SVGAGI, per germline.

The V and J genes are TRBV5-1 and TRBJ1-2; D might be TRBD1 (6 bases). Germline values: CDR1 SGHRS, CDR2 YFSETQ. The CDR3 sequence is 16 residues long. Trimming stripped 0 bases from V and 4 bases from J, with 16 bases between. Written as DNA, the CDR3 is TGCGCCAGCAGCTTGGCCGGGGGGGCTTCCACCTATGGCTACACCTTC. Protein product: CASSLAGGASTYGYTF.